Following are 31 T cell receptor beta chains from one sample sequenced in a study of T-cell memory formation after mild COVID-19. Each CDR3 protein gets one entry after TCRdb re-called the 5' RACE reads with MiXCR. In the table there are 350,000 to 500,000 distinct CDR3 sequences, 23% of which are singletons. Sequencing input: PBMCs or a T cell subset sorted from them (not recorded which). The receptor set was obtained from an adult woman who had mild COVID-19 (a few samples of this study predate the infection). Cell type and time point are not known.

This sequence joins TRBV7-9 and TRBJ1-2; unclear D gene. The germline V gene encodes CDR1 SEHNR and CDR2 FQNEAQ (reference sequence). V was cut by 3 bases and J by 6 bases, with 8 bases left in between. This CDR3 contains 12 residues. CDR3 bases: TGTGCCAGCAGCTTTTCGGGAGATGGCTACACCTTC. This sequence encodes CASSFSGDGYTF.

The rearrangement joins TRBV7-4 to TRBJ1-1; D gene ambiguous. The CDR3 sequence is 15 residues long. In germline, CDR1 is SGHVT, CDR2 SQSDAQ. Trimming shortened V by 1 base and J by 4 bases, and 13 bases separated the two germline ends. For the CDR3, the DNA is TGTGCCAGCAGCTTAGTTGAGCGGTTAGGCACTGAAGCTTTCTTT. Translation: CASSLVERLGTEAFF.

The chain uses TRBV11-3 and TRBJ1-4; D not certain. This CDR3 is built from 14 residues. The ends were cut back, 3 bases at V and 7 bases at J, with 12 bases in the middle. The germline CDR1 and CDR2 sequences are SGHNT and YENEEA. This CDR3 reads CASSFEGVGEKLFF. As DNA, the CDR3 is TGTGCCAGCAGCTTTGAGGGTGTAGGTGAAAAACTGTTTTTT.

This chain joins TRBV4-3 and TRBJ1-5; possibly TRBD1 for D (6 bases). The germline V gene encodes CDR1 LGHNA and CDR2 YSLEER. The CDR3 is made up of 15 amino acids. Trimming pared 4 bases from V and 4 bases from J, leaving 14 bases between. CDR3 DNA sequence: TGCGCCAGCAGCCTTTTCTTCGGACAGAATCAGCCCCAGCATTTT. It specifies CASSLFFGQNQPQHF.

This clonotype was found a few times. For the CDR3, the DNA is TGTGCCAGCAGCCAAGGAACTGGACAGGCTAGTACGGAGACCCAGTACTTC. Translation: CASSQGTGQASTETQYF. This rearrangement joins TRBV14 to TRBJ2-5; 7 nucleotides match TRBD1. Germline values: CDR1 SGHDN, CDR2 FVKESK. Trimming removed 1 base from V and 5 bases from J; junction bases left unmatched: 13. There are 17 residues in the CDR3.

V usage is TRBV7-6 and J usage is TRBJ2-5, with TRBD1 identical over 9 bases. CDR3 length equals 15 residues. Germline V gene lookup returns CDR1 SGHVS and CDR2 FNYEAQ. Trimming cost V 5 bases and J 2 bases; bases outside gene matches: 6. Here the CDR3 DNA reads TGTGCCAGCAGCGACCGGGACAGGGTTCAAGAGACCCAGTACTTC. Its translation is CASSDRDRVQETQYF.

V gene TRBV7-9 combines with J gene TRBJ1-3, with a possible D match to TRBD1 (5 bases). The V end was cut by 0 bases, the J end by 0 bases, with 6 bases between. There are 15 residues in the CDR3. CDR1 is SEHNR and CDR2 is FQNEAQ in the germline V gene (reference sequence). The CDR3 DNA reads TGTGCCAGCAGCTTAGCAGGGACCTCTGGAAACACCATATATTTT. This sequence encodes CASSLAGTSGNTIYF.

The chain links TRBV20-1 to TRBJ1-2, with TRBD1 as a possible D gene (6 bases). The V and J ends lost 5 bases and 5 bases respectively, with 18 bases between them. Germline loops: CDR1 DFQATT, CDR2 SNEGSKA (reference sequence). The CDR3 length is 14 residues. The chain's CDR3 is CSAPGGQGGYGYTF. The CDR3 bases are TGCAGTGCTCCGGGGGGGCAGGGCGGTTATGGCTACACCTTC.

There are a few counts of this clonotype. V usage is TRBV7-9 and J usage is TRBJ1-2, with D possibly TRBD1 on 5 matching bases. The germline CDR1 and CDR2 sequences are SEHNR and FQNEAQ (reference sequence). V lost 7 bases and J 4 bases, leaving 19 bases between the germline ends. The CDR3 length is 15 residues. The DNA of the CDR3 is TGTGCCAGCATCATGATGGGGGGTAGGAGCTATGGCTACACCTTC. Translated, it gives CASIMMGGRSYGYTF. Full variable domain (missing parts from reference TRBV7-9 and TRBJ1-2): DTGVSQNPRHKITKRGQNVTFRCDPISEHNRLYWYRQTLGQGPEFLTYFQNEAQLEKSRLLSDRFSAERPKGSFSTLEIQRTEQGDSAMYLCASIMMGGRSYGYTFGSGTRLTVV.

The table lists this clonotype with a count of one. The gene calls are TRBV7-9 and TRBJ2-7, with TRBD1 matching 9 bases. This CDR3 has 14 amino acids. CDR1 and CDR2 from the germline V gene are SEHNR and FQNEAQ (reference sequence). J gave up 3 bases and V 10 bases, and 10 bases lay outside the gene matches. Here the CDR3 reads CATQPGTGNYEQYF. DNA of the CDR3: TGTGCCACCCAGCCCGGGACAGGGAACTACGAGCAGTACTTC.

The chain employs TRBV6-1 and TRBJ1-2; D is possibly TRBD1 (5 bases). Germline V CDR1 and CDR2: MNHNS, SASEGT. The CDR3 sequence is 12 residues long. V was clipped by 10 bases and J by 4 bases, with 13 bases between them. The CDR3 nucleotides are TGTGCCACCCGGGACGTACTCTATGGCTACACCTTC. This sequence encodes CATRDVLYGYTF.

This clonotype was found many times. The chain carries TRBV5-1 and TRBJ2-7, with TRBD1 as a possible D gene (6 bases). Germline V gene lookup returns CDR1 SGHRS and CDR2 YFSETQ. The CDR3 length is 14 residues. Between the trimmed V and J ends, which lost 5 bases and 0 bases, there was a span of 12 bases. For the CDR3, the DNA is TGCGCCAGCAGTAACGGACAGAGCTCCTACGAGCAGTACTTC. Translating it yields CASSNGQSSYEQYF.

This clonotype turned up a few times. The chain combines TRBV6-6 with TRBJ1-6; D gene ambiguous. The V end lost 0 bases, the J end lost 12 bases, and 6 bases lay between the germline ends. CDR1 and CDR2 (germline): MNHNY, SVGAGI (reference sequence). The CDR3 is 12 amino acids. CDR3 loop: CASSYSSEPLHF. As DNA, the CDR3 is TGTGCCAGCAGTTACTCGAGCGAACCCCTCCACTTT.

This clonotype was counted only a few times. The chain is built from TRBV5-1 and TRBJ2-5; D may match TRBD1 or TRBD2 (5 bases each). Deletions cut 4 bases from V and 1 base from J, with 11 bases between. Looked up from germline, CDR1 is SGHRS and CDR2 is YFSETQ. The CDR3 is made up of 14 amino acids. The CDR3 DNA follows: TGCGCCAGCAGCACGGGACGGACCCAAGAGACCCAGTACTTC. The encoded protein is CASSTGRTQETQYF. Combining the CDR3 with reference TRBV5-1 and TRBJ2-5 gives the whole variable domain KAGVTQTPRYLIKTRGQQVTLSCSPISGHRSVSWYQQTPGQGLQFLFEYFSETQRNKGNFPGRFSGRQFSNSRSEMNVSTLELGDSALYLCASSTGRTQETQYFGPGTRLLVL.

The sample holds a few counts of this clonotype. This may come from a read error, since a much larger clone is one base off. The V call is TRBV6-2 or TRBV6-3, the J call TRBJ2-3; 11 positions match TRBD2. V gave up 2 bases and J gave up 4 bases; unmatched junction bases: 2. This CDR3 contains 15 residues. Germline-derived CDR1 and CDR2 are MNHEY and SVGEGT. CDR3 amino acids: CASSYVAGGADTQYF. DNA of the CDR3: TGTGCCAGCAGTTACGTAGCGGGAGGGGCAGATACGCAGTATTTT.

The CDR3 here is CASRRADQPQHF. The CDR3 DNA reads as TGTGCCAGTAGAAGGGCTGATCAGCCCCAGCATTTT. The chain has TRBV19 and TRBJ1-5; D remains ambiguous. The CDR3 contains 12 residues. The germline V gene has CDR1 LNHDA and CDR2 SQIVND (reference sequence). V was trimmed by 6 bases and J by 5 bases, leaving 8 bases between them.

This chain joins TRBV24-1 and TRBJ2-7; D is possibly TRBD1 (5 bases). CDR1 is KGHDR, CDR2 SFDVKD, per germline. The V gene lost 5 bases and the J gene lost 3 bases, with 10 bases spanning the gap. The CDR3 spans 13 residues. The CDR3 bases are TGTGCCACCAGTGCAGGGAAGAACTACGAGCAGTACTTC. Encoded protein: CATSAGKNYEQYF.

This clonotype was observed a handful of times. The genes are TRBV27 and TRBJ2-1; TRBD1 matches 9 bases. The CDR3 is made up of 14 amino acids. Germline CDR1 reads MNHEY; CDR2 reads SMNVEV (reference sequence). The J segment lost 9 bases and the V segment lost 6 bases, leaving 9 bases of the junction unmatched. The CDR3 bases are TGTGCCAGCAGAGAGGACAGGGGTGTGATTGAGCAGTTCTTC. Encoded protein: CASREDRGVIEQFF.

V usage is TRBV24-1 and J usage is TRBJ2-2, with 9 bases aligning to TRBD2. Germline V gene sequence: CDR1 KGHDR, CDR2 SFDVKD. Germline trimming cut 5 bases from V and 4 bases from J; bases unmatched to any gene: 4. This CDR3 comprises 15 residues. The CDR3 DNA reads TGTGCCACCAGTGCCTCGACTAGCGGCACCGGGGAGCTGTTTTTT. Its translation is CATSASTSGTGELFF.

The table lists this clonotype with many counts. V usage is TRBV11-2 and J usage is TRBJ1-2; the D is unclear. Germline values: CDR1 SGHAT, CDR2 FQNNGV. This CDR3 region has 14 residues. Deletions cut 7 bases from V and 4 bases from J, with 16 bases between. Written as DNA, the CDR3 is TGTGCCAGCACCTCGGGCAGTAACTTCTATGGCTACACCTTC. It is translated as CASTSGSNFYGYTF.

The genes are TRBV7-9 and TRBJ2-7, with TRBD2 matching over 10 bases. The CDR3 runs 18 residues. The J segment lost 0 bases and the V segment lost 2 bases, leaving 10 bases of the junction unmatched. Germline-derived CDR1 and CDR2 are SEHNR and FQNEAQ (reference sequence). The CDR3 coding sequence is TGTGCCAGCAGCTTATTCCCCCCGGGACTAGCGAGCTCCTACGAGCAGTACTTC. It codes for CASSLFPPGLASSYEQYF.

This chain uses TRBV7-6 with TRBJ2-3; D not resolved. Deletions cut 2 bases from V and 3 bases from J, with 12 bases between. The V gene's germline CDR1 is SGHVS and CDR2 FNYEAQ. This CDR3 is 15 amino acids long. The CDR3 DNA reads TGTGCCAGCAGCTTAAGTCCCCACGGGACAGATACGCAGTATTTT. Its translation is CASSLSPHGTDTQYF.

This clonotype was counted only a few times. V is TRBV5-1 and J is TRBJ2-1, with 13 positions matching TRBD2. V trimming: 2 bases; J trimming: 5 bases; junction bases outside the gene matches: 10. CDR3 length: 18 amino acids. The germline V gene encodes CDR1 SGHRS and CDR2 YFSETQ. This CDR3 is CASSFGLAGAGKDNEQFF. The CDR3 nucleotides are TGCGCCAGCAGCTTCGGACTAGCGGGAGCGGGGAAAGACAATGAGCAGTTCTTC. Supplemented by reference TRBV5-1 and TRBJ2-1, the full variable domain reads KAGVTQTPRYLIKTRGQQVTLSCSPISGHRSVSWYQQTPGQGLQFLFEYFSETQRNKGNFPGRFSGRQFSNSRSEMNVSTLELGDSALYLCASSFGLAGAGKDNEQFFGPGTRLTVL.

The chain links TRBV6-5 to TRBJ2-5; perhaps D is TRBD1 or TRBD2 (6 bases each). V lost 0 bases, J lost 6 bases, and 8 bases lay in between. CDR3 size: 13 residues. Germline CDR1 MNHEY, CDR2 SVGAGI. CDR3 amino acids: CASSYSGGKTQYF. The CDR3 region has the DNA TGTGCCAGCAGTTACTCAGGGGGGAAGACCCAGTACTTC.

This clonotype was detected only a few times. V is TRBV12-3 or TRBV12-4 and J is TRBJ2-1, with 12 nucleotides matching TRBD2. The CDR3 contains 17 residues. V trimming: 5 bases; J trimming: 7 bases; junction bases outside the gene matches: 12. The CDR3 region is CASSTPGLAGSSNEQFF. In DNA form, the CDR3 reads TGTGCCAGCAGTACACCCGGACTAGCGGGATCTTCGAATGAGCAGTTCTTC.

Many counts were recorded for this clonotype. V is TRBV24-1 and J is TRBJ2-1; 9 bases are shared with TRBD1. The CDR3 spans 15 residues. Germline CDR1 and CDR2: KGHDR and SFDVKD. With V trimmed by 7 bases and J by 3 bases, 6 bases remained unmatched. CDR3 nucleotide sequence: TGTGCCACCAGCCCCCGGGACAGGGACTACAATGAGCAGTTCTTC. Translation: CATSPRDRDYNEQFF.

The J gene is TRBJ2-3, the V gene TRBV4-3, with TRBD1 as a possible D gene (6 bases). The CDR3 consists of 14 residues. CDR1 and CDR2 from the germline V gene are LGHNA and YSLEER. Trimming took 0 bases from V and 9 from J, leaving 13 bases between them. The CDR3 here is CASSQDQGRMTQYF. CDR3 sequence (DNA): TGCGCCAGCAGCCAAGATCAGGGGAGAATGACGCAGTATTTT.

This chain joins TRBV24-1 and TRBJ1-5; TRBD1 matches at 9 bases. This CDR3 comprises 13 residues. The J segment lost 4 bases and the V segment lost 9 bases, leaving 3 bases of the junction unmatched. CDR1 is KGHDR, CDR2 SFDVKD, per germline. The CDR3 loop reads CATAGQGNQPQHF. Written as DNA, the CDR3 is TGTGCCACCGCCGGACAGGGGAATCAGCCCCAGCATTTT.

This chain joins TRBV7-8 and TRBJ2-3, with TRBD1 identical over 9 bases. Germline CDR1 and CDR2: SGHVS and FQNEAQ. Unmatched junction bases numbered 3, after V lost 5 bases and J lost 0 bases. The CDR3 consists of 15 residues. The CDR3 spells CASSIGTGSTDTQYF. The CDR3 nucleotides read TGTGCCAGCAGCATTGGGACAGGGAGCACAGATACGCAGTATTTT.

In this sample, this clonotype turned up once. The chain combines TRBV7-9 with TRBJ1-2, with 10 nucleotides matching TRBD1. CDR1 is SEHNR and CDR2 is FQNEAQ in the germline V gene (reference sequence). After removal of 6 bases from V and 4 bases from J, the junction contained 8 bases not matched to a gene. The CDR3 length is 15 residues. The CDR3 DNA reads as TGTGCCAGCAGTGAGGGACAGGGGACTTTCTATGGCTACACCTTC. Its translation: CASSEGQGTFYGYTF. The variable domain in full, completed from reference TRBV7-9 and TRBJ1-2, reads DTGVSQNPRHKITKRGQNVTFRCDPISEHNRLYWYRQTLGQGPEFLTYFQNEAQLEKSRLLSDRFSAERPKGSFSTLEIQRTEQGDSAMYLCASSEGQGTFYGYTFGSGTRLTVV.

The table lists this clonotype with many counts. This chain uses TRBV7-6 with TRBJ1-6, with D unclear. The CDR3 spans 15 residues. Trimming took 0 bases from V and 7 from J, leaving 10 bases between them. Germline V gives CDR1 SGHVS, CDR2 FNYEAQ. The CDR3 nucleotides read TGTGCCAGCAGCTTAGCATCTGGGGTAAATTCACCCCTCCACTTT. Its translation: CASSLASGVNSPLHF.